The rows below give T cell receptor beta chains drawn from one sample of a study of cytomegalovirus exposure and HLA in healthy donors. Method: immunoSEQ multiplex PCR; TCRdb's copy keeps in-frame clones and lacks some. The sample contains more than 95,000 clones, around 72% of which appear only once. Specimen: PBMCs. The source of these receptors is a male donor in good health and CMV-seronegative. Both conserved end residues are trimmed from each CDR3. Fields, in order: J gene, V gene, D gene, CDR3 protein. D genes are given only for firm matches.

j_call: TRBJ2-7
v_call: TRBV27
d_call: TRBD2
cdr3_aa: ASSLTSRYEQY

j_call: TRBJ1-4
v_call: TRBV5-1
d_call: TRBD1
cdr3_aa: ASSLGQELEKLF

j_call: TRBJ1-2
v_call: TRBV15
d_call: TRBD1
cdr3_aa: ATSRDRTGSEGYT

j_call: TRBJ2-1
v_call: TRBV5-6
d_call: NA
cdr3_aa: ASSRGLGEQF

j_call: TRBJ1-2
v_call: TRBV2
d_call: TRBD1
cdr3_aa: ASSVSLDRGYGYT

j_call: TRBJ2-1
v_call: TRBV4-3
d_call: NA
cdr3_aa: ASSQDPRNNEQF

j_call: TRBJ1-5
v_call: TRBV7-2
d_call: TRBD1
cdr3_aa: ASSLGGQGGWGAQH

j_call: TRBJ2-7
v_call: TRBV27
d_call: TRBD2
cdr3_aa: ASSWGLADTYEQY

j_call: TRBJ1-4
v_call: TRBV5-1
d_call: TRBD1
cdr3_aa: ASSLSGTGEEKLF

j_call: TRBJ2-2
v_call: TRBV29-1
d_call: NA
cdr3_aa: SVEVAAGELF

j_call: TRBJ2-1
v_call: TRBV28
d_call: NA
cdr3_aa: ASSSRRRTFRTYNEQF

j_call: TRBJ2-3
v_call: TRBV6-5
d_call: NA
cdr3_aa: ASSYGGGPDTQY

j_call: TRBJ1-1
v_call: TRBV28
d_call: NA
cdr3_aa: ASSPASEAF

j_call: TRBJ2-5
v_call: TRBV7-3
d_call: NA
cdr3_aa: ASSLQSGPQETQY

j_call: TRBJ1-1
v_call: TRBV10-3
d_call: NA
cdr3_aa: AISGRGQMNTEAF

j_call: TRBJ2-1
v_call: TRBV6-9
d_call: NA
cdr3_aa: ASSPRYFSEQF

j_call: TRBJ1-1
v_call: TRBV5-4
d_call: NA
cdr3_aa: ASTSPLEGNTEAF

j_call: TRBJ2-2
v_call: TRBV18
d_call: TRBD2
cdr3_aa: ASSSQTRLASNTGELF

j_call: TRBJ2-1
v_call: TRBV7-8
d_call: TRBD2
cdr3_aa: ASSLSLREPSGEQF

j_call: TRBJ2-7
v_call: TRBV19
d_call: TRBD1
cdr3_aa: ASSETGAYEQY

j_call: TRBJ1-2
v_call: TRBV7-3
d_call: NA
cdr3_aa: ASSPGVGLPRGYT

j_call: TRBJ2-3
v_call: TRBV7-9
d_call: TRBD2
cdr3_aa: ASSSSTSGRASDTQY

j_call: TRBJ2-1
v_call: TRBV9
d_call: NA
cdr3_aa: ASSVAEGGFSYNEQF

j_call: TRBJ2-7
v_call: TRBV18
d_call: NA
cdr3_aa: ASSPSATYYEQY

j_call: NA
v_call: TRBV28
d_call: TRBD1
cdr3_aa: AILTGVGAEQY

j_call: TRBJ1-5
v_call: TRBV19
d_call: TRBD1
cdr3_aa: ATRTGVSNQPQH

j_call: TRBJ2-7
v_call: TRBV7-9
d_call: NA
cdr3_aa: SSSYPPTGDSYEQY

j_call: TRBJ2-5
v_call: TRBV14
d_call: TRBD1
cdr3_aa: ASSQGTVGETQY

j_call: TRBJ1-5
v_call: TRBV5-1
d_call: NA
cdr3_aa: ASSLGAGDQPQH

j_call: TRBJ1-1
v_call: TRBV20-1
d_call: NA
cdr3_aa: SARGGGQAF

j_call: TRBJ1-2
v_call: TRBV5-8
d_call: TRBD1
cdr3_aa: ASSSDRGHYGYT

j_call: TRBJ2-1
v_call: TRBV7-3
d_call: TRBD1
cdr3_aa: ASSKGQPVNEQF

j_call: TRBJ1-3
v_call: TRBV10-3
d_call: TRBD1
cdr3_aa: AISDRVFGNTIY

j_call: TRBJ2-7
v_call: TRBV4-2
d_call: NA
cdr3_aa: ASSISGTISYEQY

j_call: TRBJ2-5
v_call: TRBV7-2
d_call: TRBD1
cdr3_aa: ASSLSRGQAETQY

j_call: TRBJ2-2
v_call: TRBV30
d_call: TRBD2
cdr3_aa: AWKVASGDTGELF

j_call: TRBJ1-5
v_call: TRBV2
d_call: TRBD1
cdr3_aa: ASSDSGGQPQH

j_call: TRBJ2-1
v_call: TRBV6-5
d_call: TRBD2
cdr3_aa: ASRTSGYNEQF

j_call: TRBJ1-1
v_call: TRBV27
d_call: NA
cdr3_aa: ASSMVGGPQNTEAF

j_call: TRBJ2-2
v_call: TRBV28
d_call: NA
cdr3_aa: ASAPYRESNTGELF